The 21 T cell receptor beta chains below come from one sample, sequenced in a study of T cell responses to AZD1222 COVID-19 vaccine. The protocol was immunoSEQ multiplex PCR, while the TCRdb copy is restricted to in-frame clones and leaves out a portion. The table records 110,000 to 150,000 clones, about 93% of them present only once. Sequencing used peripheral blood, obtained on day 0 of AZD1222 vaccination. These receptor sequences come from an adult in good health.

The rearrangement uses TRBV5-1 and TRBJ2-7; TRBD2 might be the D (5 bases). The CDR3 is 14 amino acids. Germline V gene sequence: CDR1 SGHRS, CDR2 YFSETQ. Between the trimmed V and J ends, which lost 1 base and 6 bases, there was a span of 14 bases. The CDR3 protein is CASSLRGVTGEQYF. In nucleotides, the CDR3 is TGCGCCAGCAGCTTGCGGGGAGTTACGGGCGAGCAGTACTTC.

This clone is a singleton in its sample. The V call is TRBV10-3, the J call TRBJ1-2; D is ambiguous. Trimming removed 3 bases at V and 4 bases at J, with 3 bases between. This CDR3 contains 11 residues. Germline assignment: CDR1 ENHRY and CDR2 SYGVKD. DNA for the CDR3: TGTGCCATCAGTGACGGCTATGGCTACACCTTC. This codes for CAISDGYGYTF.

CDR3 loop: CASSIDPGSYNEQFF. The DNA of the CDR3 is TGTGCCAGTAGTATAGATCCGGGCAGTTACAATGAGCAGTTCTTC. The chain links TRBV19 to TRBJ2-1; D not certain. This CDR3 has 15 residues. Germline values: CDR1 LNHDA, CDR2 SQIVND (reference sequence). Trimming cost V 0 bases and J 4 bases, with 10 bases left between them.

CDR3 protein: CASSHALGGRGSGANVLTF. CDR3 nucleotide sequence: TGTGCCAGCAGTCACGCCTTGGGAGGCCGTGGGTCTGGGGCCAACGTCCTGACTTTC. The chain carries TRBV27 and TRBJ2-6; a weak D match, TRBD2 (6 bases). Germline V gene lookup returns CDR1 MNHEY and CDR2 SMNVEV (reference sequence). The V and J ends lost 5 bases and 1 base respectively, with 21 bases between them. The CDR3 sequence is 19 residues long.

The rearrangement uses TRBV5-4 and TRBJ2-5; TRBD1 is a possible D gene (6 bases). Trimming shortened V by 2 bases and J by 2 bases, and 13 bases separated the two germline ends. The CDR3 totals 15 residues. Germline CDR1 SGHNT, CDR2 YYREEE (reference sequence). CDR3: CASSFAGVGQETQYF. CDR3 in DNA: TGTGCCAGCAGCTTCGCAGGGGTTGGGCAAGAGACCCAGTACTTC.

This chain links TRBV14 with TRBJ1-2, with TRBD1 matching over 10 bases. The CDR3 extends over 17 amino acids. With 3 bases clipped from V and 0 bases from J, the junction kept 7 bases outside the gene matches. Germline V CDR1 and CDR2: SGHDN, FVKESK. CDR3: CASSQRTGGRSNYGYTF. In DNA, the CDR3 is TGTGCCAGCAGCCAGCGGACAGGGGGACGCTCTAACTATGGCTACACCTTC.

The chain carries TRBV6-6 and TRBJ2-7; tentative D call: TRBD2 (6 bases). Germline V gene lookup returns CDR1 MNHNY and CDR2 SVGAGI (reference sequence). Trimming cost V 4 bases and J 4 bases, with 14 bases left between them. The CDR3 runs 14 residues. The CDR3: CASSSLMTSYEQYF. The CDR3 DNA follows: TGTGCCAGCAGTTCCCTCATGACTAGTTACGAGCAGTACTTC.

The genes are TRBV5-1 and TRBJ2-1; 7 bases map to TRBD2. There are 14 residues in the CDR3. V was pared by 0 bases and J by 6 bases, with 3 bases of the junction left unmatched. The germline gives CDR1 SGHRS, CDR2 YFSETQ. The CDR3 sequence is CASSLGLAFNEQFF. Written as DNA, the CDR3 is TGCGCCAGCAGCTTGGGACTAGCATTCAATGAGCAGTTCTTC.

The CDR3 here is CASSLDGPGTILYEQYF. The CDR3 DNA reads as TGTGCCAGCAGCTTAGATGGCCCCGGGACTATACTCTACGAGCAGTACTTC. The chain is built from TRBV11-2 and TRBJ2-7, with 7 positions matching TRBD2. The CDR3 covers 17 residues. Per the germline V gene, CDR1 is SGHAT and CDR2 is FQNNGV. V shed 0 bases and J 3 bases; nucleotides not matched to a gene: 11.

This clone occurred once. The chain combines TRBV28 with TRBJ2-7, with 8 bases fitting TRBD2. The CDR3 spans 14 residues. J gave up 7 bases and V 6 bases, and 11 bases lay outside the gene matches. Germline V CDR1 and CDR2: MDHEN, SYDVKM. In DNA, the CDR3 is TGTGCCAGCAGCAACAGCGGGAGTCGGTCTGAGCAGTACTTC. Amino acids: CASSNSGSRSEQYF.

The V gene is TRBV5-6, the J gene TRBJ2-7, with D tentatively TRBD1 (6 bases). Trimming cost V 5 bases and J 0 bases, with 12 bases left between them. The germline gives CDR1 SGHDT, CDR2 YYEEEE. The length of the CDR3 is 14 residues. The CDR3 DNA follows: TGTGCCAGCAGGATACGGACAGTCTCCTACGAGCAGTACTTC. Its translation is CASRIRTVSYEQYF.

The CDR3 reads CASSDWGASYEQYF. The CDR3 DNA is TGTGCCAGCAGTGATTGGGGGGCCTCCTACGAGCAGTACTTC. The J gene is TRBJ2-7, the V gene TRBV5-4, with D perhaps matching TRBD1 or TRBD2 (6 bases each). This CDR3 is built from 14 residues. The V end was cut by 5 bases, the J end by 0 bases, with 12 bases between. CDR1 is SGHNT, CDR2 YYREEE, per germline (reference sequence).

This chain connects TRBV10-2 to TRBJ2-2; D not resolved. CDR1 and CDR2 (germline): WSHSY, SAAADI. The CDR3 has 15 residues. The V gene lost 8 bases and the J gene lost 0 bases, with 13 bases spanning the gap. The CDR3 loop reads CASGVRTSNTGELFF. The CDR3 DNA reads TGCGCCAGCGGGGTCCGGACCTCGAACACCGGGGAGCTGTTTTTT.

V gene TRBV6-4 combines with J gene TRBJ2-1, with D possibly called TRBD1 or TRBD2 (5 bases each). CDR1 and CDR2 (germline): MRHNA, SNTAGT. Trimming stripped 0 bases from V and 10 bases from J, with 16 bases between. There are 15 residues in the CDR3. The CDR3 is CASSDSLGGEGEQFF. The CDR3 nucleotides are TGTGCCAGCAGTGACTCGCTTGGGGGTGAAGGGGAGCAGTTCTTC.

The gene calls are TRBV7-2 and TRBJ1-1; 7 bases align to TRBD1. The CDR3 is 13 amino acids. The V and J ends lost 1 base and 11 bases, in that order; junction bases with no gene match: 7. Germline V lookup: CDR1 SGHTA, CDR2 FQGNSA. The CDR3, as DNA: TGTGCCAGCAGCTTAGGACAGGGACTTGGCGCTTTCTTT. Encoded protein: CASSLGQGLGAFF.

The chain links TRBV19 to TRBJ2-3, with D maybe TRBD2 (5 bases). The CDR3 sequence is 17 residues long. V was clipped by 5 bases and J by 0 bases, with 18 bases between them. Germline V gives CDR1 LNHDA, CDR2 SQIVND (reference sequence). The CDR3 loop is CASSFRRTVASTDTQYF. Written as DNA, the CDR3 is TGTGCCAGTAGTTTCCGCCGGACTGTAGCTAGCACAGATACGCAGTATTTT.

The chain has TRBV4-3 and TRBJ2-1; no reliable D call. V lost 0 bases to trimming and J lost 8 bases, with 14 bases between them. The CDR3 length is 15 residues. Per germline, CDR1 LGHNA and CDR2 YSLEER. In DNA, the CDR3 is TGCGCCAGCAGCCAAGAGTCCACCACCAAGGATGAGCAGTTCTTC. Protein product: CASSQESTTKDEQFF.

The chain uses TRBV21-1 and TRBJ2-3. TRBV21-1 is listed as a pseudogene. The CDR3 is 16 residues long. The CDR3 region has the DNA TGTGCCAGCAGCAAGTGGAGGGGACACCTTACAGATACGCAGTATTTT. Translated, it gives CASSKWRGHLTDTQYF.

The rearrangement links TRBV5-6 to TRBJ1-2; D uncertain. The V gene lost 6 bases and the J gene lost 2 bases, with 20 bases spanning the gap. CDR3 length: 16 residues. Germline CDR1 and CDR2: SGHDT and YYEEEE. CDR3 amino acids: CASNLEGRGRNYGYTF. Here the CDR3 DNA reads TGTGCCAGCAACCTCGAAGGACGAGGGAGGAACTATGGCTACACCTTC.

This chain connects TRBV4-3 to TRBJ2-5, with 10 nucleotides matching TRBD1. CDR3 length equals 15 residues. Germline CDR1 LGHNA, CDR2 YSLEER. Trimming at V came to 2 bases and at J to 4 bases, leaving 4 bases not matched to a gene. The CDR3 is CASSQTGTGAETQYF. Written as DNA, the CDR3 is TGCGCCAGCAGCCAAACCGGGACAGGGGCAGAGACCCAGTACTTC.

The CDR3: CASSSSWGTDTQYF. The CDR3 nucleotides read TGTGCCAGCAGTTCGAGCTGGGGCACAGATACGCAGTATTTT. This rearrangement joins TRBV6-5 to TRBJ2-3; D not resolved. V was clipped by 4 bases and J by 1 base, with 9 bases between them. There are 14 residues in the CDR3. Germline loops: CDR1 MNHEY, CDR2 SVGAGI.